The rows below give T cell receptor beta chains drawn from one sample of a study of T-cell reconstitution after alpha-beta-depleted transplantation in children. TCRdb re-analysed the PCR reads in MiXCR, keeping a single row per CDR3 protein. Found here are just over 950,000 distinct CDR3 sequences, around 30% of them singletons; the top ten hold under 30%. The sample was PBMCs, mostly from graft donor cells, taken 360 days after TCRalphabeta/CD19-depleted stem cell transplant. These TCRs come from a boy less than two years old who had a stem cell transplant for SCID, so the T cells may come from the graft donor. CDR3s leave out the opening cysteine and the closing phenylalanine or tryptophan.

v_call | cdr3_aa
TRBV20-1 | SARDSPRTPNSPLH
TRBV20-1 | SARDPQVLWRGTQY
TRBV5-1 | ASSLGDNLSYEQY
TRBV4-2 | ASSPTTSGVRETQY
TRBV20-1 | SAGEGDEQF
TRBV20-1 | SAEEAATQPQH
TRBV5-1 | ASSLATGVGAFQETQY
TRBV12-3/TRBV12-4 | ASTGTSAYNEQF
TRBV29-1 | SVVHSGGSEQY
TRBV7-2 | ASSFRDRRSYEQY
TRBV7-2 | ASSQMTGLRETQY
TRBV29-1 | SVLGGETLSGNEQF
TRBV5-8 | ASSLDQGTGTHTQY
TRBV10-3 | AIRRDRGYEQY
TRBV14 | ASSRTRASYPDTQY
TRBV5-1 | ASSLAGTVGEQY
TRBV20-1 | SATGRPANYGYT
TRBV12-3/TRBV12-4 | ASSLARIRGFSNEQF
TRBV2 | ASSEVDTEAF
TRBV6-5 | ASSYSSQWSIYGYT
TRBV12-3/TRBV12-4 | ASSPPSLLNTGELF
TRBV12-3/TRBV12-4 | ASSHRQENTGELF
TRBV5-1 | ASSDGAPSAYEQY
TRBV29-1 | SVGPGQSLYGEQF
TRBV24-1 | ATSDPTSGGAHEQF
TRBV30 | AWSVSGSENEQF
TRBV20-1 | SARDRGSTSGKTDTQY
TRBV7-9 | ASSSGPAAGQF
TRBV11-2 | ASSLDPRTTDTQY